This TCR beta chain comes out of a study of neurological immune-mediated disorders. Study-wide results and caveats: One related-CDR3 cluster, which may be a signature, held the repertoires of 18 of 34 multiple sclerosis patients after phylogenetic grouping.

Germline V lookup: CDR1 SSHAT, CDR2 FNYEAQ (reference sequence). The CDR3 extends over 15 amino acids. TCRdb re-analysed the 5' RACE reads in MiXCR, keeping a single row per CDR3 protein. The repertoire holds about 58,000 distinct CDR3 sequences, more than 3% seen once, with 6% to 8.5% in the top ten. This clonotype was found many times. What it binds is unknown. One end of the junction varies from germline; a read error may be responsible. This chain connects TRBV7-7 to TRBJ1-1, with TRBD1 as a possible D gene (6 bases). Input material: PBMCs. This TCR derives from a woman in her sixties with multiple sclerosis. The CDR3 bases are TGTGCTAGCAGCTTACAGGGAAACATGAACACTGAAGCTTTCTTT. Amino acid sequence: CASSLQGNMNTEAFF.